The next 31 T cell receptor beta chains were all read from a single sample in a study of response to subunit inactivated influenza vaccine. TCRdb ran MiXCR on the RT-PCR reads and lists one entry per CDR3 protein. The repertoire has around 570,000 distinct CDR3 sequences, around 10% of them found once; the top ten carry approximately 10%. These data also featured in a second study, about T cells expressing NK-cell markers. Turning to that study: 5'RACE template switching with UMIs generated TCR beta cDNA.

Sample: PBMCs from blood, taken on the day of vaccination. Receptors originate from a man aged 45 to 65 who received an inactivated influenza vaccine.

This clonotype came up a few times. The rearrangement links TRBV4-3 to TRBJ2-7; 8 bases fit TRBD2. CDR3 length: 17 residues. J gave up 2 bases and V 0 bases, and 9 bases lay outside the gene matches. Germline CDR1 and CDR2: LGHNA and YSLEER. CDR3: CASSQELDGRAPYEQYF. The CDR3 DNA sequence: TGCGCCAGCAGCCAAGAGCTTGACGGGAGGGCCCCCTACGAGCAGTACTTC.

The chain is built from TRBV12-3 or TRBV12-4 and TRBJ2-1; TRBD2 might be the D (5 bases). V was trimmed by 6 bases and J by 8 bases, leaving 17 bases between them. This CDR3 is built from 14 residues. The CDR3 coding sequence is TGTGCCAGCAGATGGACTGGATCCTTGGATGAGCAGTTCTTC. It is translated as CASRWTGSLDEQFF.

This clonotype turned up a few times. The J gene is TRBJ2-5, the V gene TRBV20-1; tentatively, D is TRBD1 (6 bases). Germline V lookup: CDR1 DFQATT, CDR2 SNEGSKA (reference sequence). The CDR3 length is 13 residues. The germline V and J ends were trimmed by 4 bases and 4 bases, with 13 bases remaining between them. The CDR3 region is CSATRTAAETQYF. In nucleotides, the CDR3 is TGCAGTGCTACACGGACAGCAGCAGAGACCCAGTACTTC.

This clonotype came up many times. This chain links TRBV12-3 or TRBV12-4 with TRBJ2-5, with no clear D. The V gene lost 6 bases and the J gene lost 3 bases, with 5 bases spanning the gap. This CDR3 contains 11 residues. The CDR3 protein is CASSRKETQYF. The CDR3 nucleotides are TGTGCCAGCAGCCGAAAAGAGACCCAGTACTTC.

This clonotype was observed many times. The chain has TRBV3-1 and TRBJ1-1; D ambiguous. Trimming pared 4 bases from V and 0 bases from J, leaving 9 bases between. CDR3 size: 14 residues. CDR1 and CDR2 from the germline V gene are LGHDT and YNNKEL (reference sequence). The CDR3 DNA sequence: TGTGCCAGCAGCCGCCTCGAAATGAACACTGAAGCTTTCTTT. This translates into CASSRLEMNTEAFF. Full variable domain (missing parts from reference TRBV3-1 and TRBJ1-1): DTAVSQTPKYLVTQMGNDKSIKCEQNLGHDTMYWYKQDSKKFLKIMFSYNNKELIINETVPNRFSPKSPDKAHLNLHINSLELGDSAVYFCASSRLEMNTEAFFGQGTRLTVV.

The J gene is TRBJ2-4, the V gene TRBV2, with D possibly being TRBD1 (5 bases). V lost 10 bases, J lost 0 bases, and 19 bases lay in between. This CDR3 spans 16 amino acids. Per the germline V gene, CDR1 is SNHLY and CDR2 is FYNNEI. The CDR3: CANEAPGHVAKNIQYF. The DNA for the CDR3 is TGTGCCAACGAGGCCCCAGGGCACGTAGCCAAAAACATTCAGTACTTC.

This clonotype was detected a few times. The rearrangement joins TRBV4-1 to TRBJ2-7, with a possible D match to TRBD1 (6 bases). The V end lost 4 bases, the J end lost 7 bases, and 14 bases lay between the germline ends. The CDR3 runs to 13 residues. Germline V gene lookup returns CDR1 MGHRA and CDR2 YSYEKL. CDR3 DNA sequence: TGCGCCAGCAGCCGAACAGGGTCTCCGGAGCAGTACTTC. Translated, it gives CASSRTGSPEQYF.

The genes are TRBV4-1 and TRBJ2-3; 11 bases match TRBD2. CDR1 is MGHRA, CDR2 YSYEKL, per germline. CDR3 length: 17 residues. The V and J ends lost 1 base and 2 bases, in that order; junction bases with no gene match: 5. The CDR3 region has the DNA TGCGCCAGCAGCCAAGGTCCTAGCGGGGGGACCACAGATACGCAGTATTTT. Its protein product is CASSQGPSGGTTDTQYF.

The genes are TRBV5-6 and TRBJ2-5; D is uncertain. Germline V gene sequence: CDR1 SGHDT, CDR2 YYEEEE. V dropped 2 bases and J dropped 4 bases, with 15 bases sitting between them. This CDR3 has 15 amino acids. CDR3 amino acids: CASSFAWGRPETQYF. DNA for the CDR3: TGTGCCAGCAGCTTTGCGTGGGGTCGACCAGAGACCCAGTACTTC.

J is TRBJ2-3 and V is TRBV4-2; D is perhaps TRBD2 (5 bases). CDR3 size: 17 residues. V lost 4 bases, J lost 2 bases, and 19 bases lay in between. The germline V gene has CDR1 LGHNA and CDR2 YNFKEQ. Here the CDR3 DNA reads TGTGCCAGCAGCCTGAGATGGGAAGGACTGTCCACAGATACGCAGTATTTT. This codes for CASSLRWEGLSTDTQYF.

This chain uses TRBV28 with TRBJ2-1; 9 bases map to TRBD2. This CDR3 is built from 14 residues. V was pared by 6 bases and J by 4 bases, with 4 bases of the junction left unmatched. The germline V gene encodes CDR1 MDHEN and CDR2 SYDVKM. CDR3 loop: CASRTSGHYNEQFF. The CDR3 bases are TGTGCCAGCAGAACTAGCGGGCATTACAATGAGCAGTTCTTC.

This clonotype was seen a handful of times. This rearrangement joins TRBV6-5 to TRBJ2-5; unclear D gene. Looked up from germline, CDR1 is MNHEY and CDR2 is SVGAGI. Trimming took 2 bases from V and 0 from J, leaving 13 bases between them. This CDR3 has 16 amino acids. The CDR3 nucleotides are TGTGCCAGCAGTTACAGGTTTGGCAGCTACCAAGAGACCCAGTACTTC. This sequence encodes CASSYRFGSYQETQYF.

This chain links TRBV27 with TRBJ2-7, with D tentatively TRBD2 (5 bases). V lost 2 bases to trimming and J lost 6 bases, with 8 bases between them. This CDR3 is 12 amino acids long. CDR1 is MNHEY and CDR2 is SMNVEV in the germline V gene (reference sequence). For the CDR3, the DNA is TGTGCCAGCAGTTTACTAAGCGGCGAGCAGTACTTC. Residues: CASSLLSGEQYF.

This sequence joins TRBV6-2 or TRBV6-3 and TRBJ2-5, with 9 bases lining up with TRBD2. CDR3 length: 16 amino acids. J was trimmed by 5 bases and V by 5 bases; bases with no gene match: 12. Germline CDR1 is MNHEY and CDR2 is SVGEGT. This CDR3 reads CASSPNRLAARETQYF. The CDR3 nucleotides are TGTGCCAGCAGTCCGAACCGACTAGCGGCTAGGGAGACCCAGTACTTC.

The chain recombines TRBV5-1 with TRBJ2-7, with 12 positions matching TRBD1. Germline values: CDR1 SGHRS, CDR2 YFSETQ. There are 16 residues in the CDR3. V lost 0 bases, J lost 7 bases, and 8 bases stayed unmatched. CDR3 protein: CASSLAGTGGFREQYF. The CDR3 region has the DNA TGCGCCAGCAGCTTGGCCGGGACAGGGGGCTTCAGGGAGCAGTACTTC.

CDR3 region: CASSATGKNQPQHF. In DNA, the CDR3 is TGTGCCAGCAGCGCGACAGGGAAGAATCAGCCCCAGCATTTT. This chain connects TRBV9 to TRBJ1-5; 7 nucleotides line up with TRBD1. The CDR3 length is 14 residues. J gave up 4 bases and V 3 bases, and 4 bases lay outside the gene matches. Germline-derived CDR1 and CDR2 are SGDLS and YYNGEE.

This clonotype showed up just a few times. V usage is TRBV19 and J usage is TRBJ2-2; D unresolved. V lost 7 bases to trimming and J lost 1 base, with 16 bases between them. The length of the CDR3 is 16 residues. The germline V gene encodes CDR1 LNHDA and CDR2 SQIVND (reference sequence). The CDR3 sequence is CASKMGSLMNTGELFF. CDR3 nucleotide sequence: TGTGCCAGTAAGATGGGGTCCCTAATGAACACCGGGGAGCTGTTTTTT.

V gene TRBV6-1 combines with J gene TRBJ2-1, with 14 bases matching TRBD2. With 5 bases clipped from V and 10 bases from J, the junction kept 10 bases outside the gene matches. There are 16 residues in the CDR3. CDR1 and CDR2 (germline): MNHNS, SASEGT. The CDR3: CASSPRGLAGVDEQFF. The DNA of the CDR3 is TGTGCCAGCAGTCCAAGGGGACTAGCGGGAGTTGACGAGCAGTTCTTC.

This clonotype has just a few counts. The chain's CDR3 is CSASGLAGFNNEQFF. Here the CDR3 DNA reads TGCAGTGCCTCGGGACTAGCGGGATTCAACAATGAGCAGTTCTTC. The chain uses TRBV20-1 and TRBJ2-1, with 13 bases that match TRBD2. Germline V gene data show CDR1 as DFQATT and CDR2 as SNEGSKA (reference sequence). With V trimmed by 6 bases and J by 5 bases, 7 bases remained unmatched. The CDR3 totals 15 residues.

This clonotype was recorded a few times. V and J are TRBV15 and TRBJ1-1; TRBD1 might be the D (5 bases). The CDR3 sequence is 16 residues long. V shed 0 bases and J shed 1 base, with 12 bases lying between them. Germline V gene sequence: CDR1 LNHNV, CDR2 YYDKDF (reference sequence). CDR3 DNA: TGTGCCACCAGCAGAGATCGGCAGGGCCAGAACACTGAAGCTTTCTTT. Amino acids: CATSRDRQGQNTEAFF.

This clonotype was observed a few times. The rearrangement uses TRBV9 and TRBJ2-3, with D perhaps TRBD2 (5 bases). In germline, CDR1 is SGDLS, CDR2 YYNGEE. V shed 1 base and J shed 2 bases, with 11 bases lying between them. The CDR3 contains 15 residues. DNA of the CDR3: TGTGCCAGCAGCGTAAATAGCGAAACCACAGATACGCAGTATTTT. This gives the protein CASSVNSETTDTQYF.

In its sample, this clonotype was seen a few times. The chain has TRBV25-1 and TRBJ2-7; D unclear. In germline, CDR1 is MGHDK, CDR2 SYGVNS. The CDR3 runs 11 residues. V was trimmed by 8 bases and J by 3 bases, leaving 8 bases between them. The CDR3 spells CASARNYEQYF. For the CDR3, the DNA is TGTGCCAGCGCCAGGAACTACGAGCAGTACTTC.

This chain uses TRBV19 with TRBJ2-3; D gene unclear. Trimming cost V 3 bases and J 1 base, with 5 bases left between them. CDR3 length: 13 amino acids. CDR1 is LNHDA, CDR2 SQIVND, per germline (reference sequence). The CDR3 sequence: CASSMVRTDTQYF. The CDR3 bases are TGTGCCAGTAGTATGGTCCGCACAGATACGCAGTATTTT.

This clonotype was counted ten times or more. The chain uses TRBV29-1 and TRBJ2-5; D is unresolved. Germline V CDR1 and CDR2: SQVTM, ANQGSEA. The germline V and J ends were trimmed by 6 bases and 2 bases, with 4 bases remaining between them. CDR3 length: 10 residues. This chain's CDR3 is CSVKQETQYF. The CDR3 DNA reads as TGCAGCGTGAAGCAAGAGACCCAGTACTTC. The full variable domain, rest sourced from reference TRBV29-1 and TRBJ2-5, is SAVISQKPSRDICQRGTSLTIQCQVDSQVTMMFWYRQQPGQSLTLIATANQGSEATYESGFVIDKFPISRPNLTFSTLTVSNMSPEDSSIYLCSVKQETQYFGPGTRLLVL.

The rearrangement joins TRBV7-3 to TRBJ2-1, with 8 positions matching TRBD2. The CDR3 spans 16 residues. Germline V lookup: CDR1 SGHTA, CDR2 FQGTGA. Trimming removed 2 bases from V and 9 bases from J; junction bases left unmatched: 12. CDR3: CASSLYVAGSPGEQFF. The DNA for the CDR3 is TGTGCCAGCAGCTTATACGTAGCGGGAAGTCCAGGTGAGCAGTTCTTC. Looking up the rest from reference TRBV7-3 and TRBJ2-1 gives the full variable domain: GAGVSQTPSNKVTEKGKYVELRCDPISGHTALYWYRQSLGQGPEFLIYFQGTGAADDSGLPNDRFFAVRPEGSVSTLKIQRTERGDSAVYLCASSLYVAGSPGEQFFGPGTRLTVL.

The table lists this clonotype with a few counts. V usage is TRBV20-1 and J usage is TRBJ2-1; 10 nucleotides align to TRBD2. Trimming cost V 5 bases and J 1 base; bases outside gene matches: 8. CDR3 length: 16 residues. Germline CDR1 reads DFQATT; CDR2 reads SNEGSKA (reference sequence). The CDR3: CSALEREGGSYNEQFF. CDR3 coding DNA: TGCAGTGCTTTGGAGCGGGAGGGGGGGTCCTACAATGAGCAGTTCTTC.

The genes are TRBV12-3 or TRBV12-4 and TRBJ2-1; D may be TRBD1 (5 bases). The CDR3 is 15 residues long. The ends were cut back, 3 bases at V and 0 bases at J, with 9 bases in the middle. The CDR3 loop is CASSFGHSSYNEQFF. The CDR3 DNA follows: TGTGCCAGCAGTTTTGGACATAGCTCCTACAATGAGCAGTTCTTC.

The chain couples TRBV20-1 to TRBJ2-5; D is uncertain. V lost 3 bases, J lost 2 bases, and 10 bases lay in between. The CDR3 consists of 13 residues. Germline CDR1 is DFQATT and CDR2 is SNEGSKA (reference sequence). Here the CDR3 reads CSARALTQETQYF. As DNA, the CDR3 is TGCAGTGCTAGGGCTCTTACACAAGAGACCCAGTACTTC.

This clonotype was picked up a small number of times. The chain links TRBV6-2 or TRBV6-3 to TRBJ2-1, with no clear D. There are 13 residues in the CDR3. Trimming shortened V by 2 bases and J by 6 bases, and 8 bases separated the two germline ends. Germline CDR1 and CDR2: MNHEY and SVGEGT. CDR3: CASSYEVRNEQFF. The CDR3 DNA is TGTGCCAGCAGTTACGAGGTACGCAATGAGCAGTTCTTC.

This clonotype has more than one count but fewer than ten. The V and J genes are TRBV7-6 and TRBJ2-1, with TRBD2 matching over 7 bases. The CDR3 length is 17 residues. CDR1 is SGHVS and CDR2 is FNYEAQ in the germline V gene. The V and J ends lost 0 bases and 3 bases, in that order; junction bases with no gene match: 8. The CDR3 loop is CASSLAVTSLSYNEQFF. CDR3 sequence (DNA): TGTGCCAGCAGCTTAGCGGTGACTAGCCTGAGCTACAATGAGCAGTTCTTC.

This clonotype was observed a handful of times. The rearrangement uses TRBV5-4 and TRBJ2-1; D is unresolved. The CDR3 has 14 amino acids. The germline V gene has CDR1 SGHNT and CDR2 YYREEE (reference sequence). The V end lost 3 bases, the J end lost 7 bases, and 14 bases lay between the germline ends. The CDR3 is CASSSAPSENEQFF. In DNA form, the CDR3 reads TGTGCCAGCAGCTCTGCGCCCTCTGAGAATGAGCAGTTCTTC.